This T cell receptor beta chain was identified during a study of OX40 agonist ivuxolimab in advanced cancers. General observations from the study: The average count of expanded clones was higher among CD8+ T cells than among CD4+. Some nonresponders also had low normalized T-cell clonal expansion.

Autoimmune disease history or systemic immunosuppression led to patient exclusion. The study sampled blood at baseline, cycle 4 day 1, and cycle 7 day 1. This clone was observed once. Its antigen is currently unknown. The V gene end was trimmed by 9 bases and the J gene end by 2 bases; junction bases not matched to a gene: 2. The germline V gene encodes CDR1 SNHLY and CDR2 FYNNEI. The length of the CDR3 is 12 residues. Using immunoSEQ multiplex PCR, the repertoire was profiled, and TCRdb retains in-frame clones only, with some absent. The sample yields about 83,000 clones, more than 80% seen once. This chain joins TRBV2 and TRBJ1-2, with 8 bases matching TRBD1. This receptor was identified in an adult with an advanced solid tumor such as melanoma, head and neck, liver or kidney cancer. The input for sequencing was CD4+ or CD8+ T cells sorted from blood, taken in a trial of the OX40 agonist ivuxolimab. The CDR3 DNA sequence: TGTGCCAGACAGGGGGAAAACTATGGCTACACCTTC. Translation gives CARQGENYGYTF.